The 25 T cell receptor beta chains below come from one sample, sequenced in a study of long-term antiretroviral therapy in people with HIV. They ran version v3.0 of the immunoSEQ assay at survey level. Assay: immunoSEQ multiplex PCR; the TCRdb copy retains only in-frame clones and omits some. Of approximately 37,000 clones detected, 75% to 90% appear once; the ten largest clones hold 5.5% to 8%. The sequences come from unsorted PBMCs, collected 1 year after starting antiretroviral therapy. Receptor source: a man in his late teens or twenties with HIV.

The V and J genes are TRBV7-2 and TRBJ2-3; TRBD2 matches 10 bases. Germline V lookup: CDR1 SGHTA, CDR2 FQGNSA. The length of the CDR3 is 17 residues. Trimming cost V 1 base and J 6 bases; bases outside gene matches: 10. CDR3: CASSLEGRLAGVDTQYF. In DNA form, the CDR3 reads TGTGCCAGCAGCTTAGAAGGGAGGCTAGCGGGAGTTGATACGCAGTATTTT. The full variable domain, completed using reference TRBV7-2 and TRBJ2-3, is GAGVSQSPSNKVTEKGKDVELRCDPISGHTALYWYRQSLGQGLEFLIYFQGNSAPDKSGLPSDRFSAERTGGSVSTLTIQRTQQEDSAVYLCASSLEGRLAGVDTQYFGPGTRLTVL.

J is TRBJ2-7 and V is TRBV5-6; D might be TRBD1 (6 bases). The V gene lost 4 bases and the J gene lost 7 bases, with 15 bases spanning the gap. Per germline, CDR1 SGHDT and CDR2 YYEEEE. The CDR3 is made up of 13 amino acids. The CDR3 loop reads CASSRNRVYEQYF. For the CDR3, the DNA is TGTGCCAGCAGCCGAAACAGGGTGTATGAGCAGTACTTC.

This chain uses TRBV10-3 with TRBJ2-7, with D unresolved. Trimming took 6 bases from V and 4 from J, leaving 19 bases between them. There are 15 residues in the CDR3. The V gene's germline CDR1 is ENHRY and CDR2 SYGVKD. The CDR3, as DNA: TGTGCCATCAGCACAACCGGACCTCTGGATTACGAGCAGTACTTC. This sequence encodes CAISTTGPLDYEQYF.

V usage is TRBV5-4 and J usage is TRBJ2-5; D uncertain. The V and J ends lost 4 bases and 4 bases respectively, with 11 bases between them. The CDR3 runs 13 residues. CDR1 and CDR2 (germline): SGHNT, YYREEE (reference sequence). The CDR3 DNA follows: TGTGCCAGCAGCCCTGGGCTAGGAGAGACCCAGTACTTC. As protein: CASSPGLGETQYF. Complete variable domain (other parts from reference TRBV5-4 and TRBJ2-5): ETGVTQSPTHLIKTRGQQVTLRCSSQSGHNTVSWYQQALGQGPQFIFQYYREEENGRGNFPPRFSGLQFPNYSSELNVNALELDDSALYLCASSPGLGETQYFGPGTRLLVL.

The chain employs TRBV7-9 and TRBJ1-3; D gene uncertain. In germline, CDR1 is SEHNR, CDR2 FQNEAQ (reference sequence). This CDR3 contains 14 residues. The germline V and J ends were trimmed by 0 bases and 0 bases, with 3 bases remaining between them. The CDR3 sequence is CASSLASSGNTIYF. The CDR3 DNA reads TGTGCCAGCAGCTTAGCATCCTCTGGAAACACCATATATTTT.

This clone was detected once. Mismatch with germline at one junction end may stem from a read error. The chain is built from TRBV6-5 and TRBJ1-1, with 7 bases matching TRBD1. Germline V gene lookup returns CDR1 MNHEY and CDR2 SVGAGI. The length of the CDR3 is 16 residues. Here the CDR3 DNA reads TGTGCCAGCAGTTACCCAAGGACAGGCGGGAACACTGAAGTTTTCTTT. The encoded protein is CASSYPRTGGNTEVFF.

The chain recombines TRBV5-1 with TRBJ2-7; the D is unclear. Trimming left V 5 bases short and J 0 bases short, with 6 bases between. Germline assignment: CDR1 SGHRS and CDR2 YFSETQ. There are 12 residues in the CDR3. The CDR3 region is CASSPSSYEQYF. The CDR3 DNA sequence: TGCGCCAGCAGTCCCAGCTCCTACGAGCAGTACTTC.

The sample holds a few counts of this clone. The chain couples TRBV11-3 to TRBJ2-7, with D possibly being TRBD1 (5 bases). CDR3 length equals 12 residues. Trimming took off 2 bases at V and 7 bases at J, with 9 bases between the two ends. The germline CDR1 and CDR2 sequences are SGHNT and YENEEA. This CDR3 is CASSLFSGEQYF. CDR3 DNA sequence: TGTGCCAGCAGCTTATTTTCAGGGGAGCAGTACTTC.

The V call is TRBV18, the J call TRBJ1-1; TRBD1 matches at 8 bases. The CDR3 consists of 17 residues. Looked up from germline, CDR1 is KGHSH and CDR2 is LQKENI. With 2 bases clipped from V and 1 base from J, the junction kept 9 bases outside the gene matches. The CDR3 DNA reads TGTGCCAGCTCACCAGCGAGACAGGGGAAGGGGAACACTGAAGCTTTCTTT. Protein product: CASSPARQGKGNTEAFF.

The CDR3 region has the DNA TGTGCCAGCAGTCCCTTGGGACTAGGCAATCAGCCCCAGCATTTT. Protein sequence: CASSPLGLGNQPQHF. The chain recombines TRBV27 with TRBJ1-5; the D gene is possibly TRBD1 (5 bases). Trimming stripped 5 bases from V and 2 bases from J, with 13 bases between. Germline assignment: CDR1 MNHEY and CDR2 SMNVEV (reference sequence). The CDR3 extends over 15 amino acids.

This clone has just one count. Other DNA sequences within the sample encode an identical CDR3. The chain links TRBV5-8 to TRBJ1-3; D not resolved. Trimming removed 4 bases at V and 0 bases at J, with 11 bases between. This CDR3 is 15 amino acids long. The germline gives CDR1 SGHTS, CDR2 YDEGEE. CDR3 DNA: TGTGCCAGCAGCCTCGGGGTTTCCTCTGGAAACACCATATATTTT. Translation gives CASSLGVSSGNTIYF.

The chain carries TRBV9 and TRBJ2-5, with a possible D match to TRBD2 (7 bases). The CDR3 runs 13 residues. The germline CDR1 and CDR2 sequences are SGDLS and YYNGEE. The V gene lost 3 bases and the J gene lost 3 bases, with 9 bases spanning the gap. CDR3 bases: TGTGCCAGCAGCGGAGGGGGGGAAGAGACCCAGTACTTC. Translating gives CASSGGGEETQYF.

V gene TRBV27 combines with J gene TRBJ1-1, with D perhaps matching TRBD1 (6 bases). The V and J ends lost 5 bases and 2 bases respectively, with 12 bases between them. The CDR3 consists of 14 residues. CDR1 MNHEY and CDR2 SMNVEV come from the germline V gene (reference sequence). CDR3 bases: TGTGCCAGCAGTGAGAGGGGGGGAAACACTGAAGCTTTCTTT. Residues: CASSERGGNTEAFF.

V is TRBV2 and J is TRBJ2-7; TRBD1 matches 9 bases. The CDR3 runs to 12 residues. V was pared by 6 bases and J by 4 bases, with 1 base of the junction left unmatched. Germline loops: CDR1 SNHLY, CDR2 FYNNEI. The DNA of the CDR3 is TGTGCCAGCAGGACAGGGGGGTACGAGCAGTACTTC. It specifies CASRTGGYEQYF.

The chain couples TRBV9 to TRBJ2-1; no firm D call. V was pared by 3 bases and J by 0 bases, with 16 bases between. The germline gives CDR1 SGDLS, CDR2 YYNGEE. The CDR3 consists of 17 residues. CDR3 nucleotides: TGTGCCAGCAGCGCCGTTGGCGCGACGAGCTCCTACAATGAGCAGTTCTTC. Encoded protein: CASSAVGATSSYNEQFF.

V is TRBV29-1 and J is TRBJ2-1; TRBD2 matches at 13 bases. This CDR3 spans 14 amino acids. The junction had 2 bases not matched to a gene; V was cut back by 6 bases and J by 3 bases. CDR1 and CDR2 from the germline V gene are SQVTM and ANQGSEA. CDR3 coding DNA: TGCAGCGTCCGGACTAGCGGGGGCTACAATGAGCAGTTCTTC. This encodes CSVRTSGGYNEQFF.

The rearrangement links TRBV7-9 to TRBJ2-7, with 7 nucleotides matching TRBD1. CDR1 is SEHNR and CDR2 is FQNEAQ in the germline V gene (reference sequence). J gave up 3 bases and V 5 bases, and 7 bases lay outside the gene matches. This CDR3 contains 14 residues. CDR3 region: CASSPRDSYYEQYF. CDR3 nucleotides: TGTGCCAGCAGCCCCCGGGACAGCTACTACGAGCAGTACTTC. Using reference TRBV7-9 and TRBJ2-7 for the parts outside the CDR3, the full variable domain is DTGVSQNPRHKITKRGQNVTFRCDPISEHNRLYWYRQTLGQGPEFLTYFQNEAQLEKSRLLSDRFSAERPKGSFSTLEIQRTEQGDSAMYLCASSPRDSYYEQYFGPGTRLTVT.

The chain employs TRBV27 and TRBJ2-7; 11 bases map to TRBD1. The V segment lost 5 bases and the J segment 4 bases; nucleotides outside the gene matches: 7. In germline, CDR1 is MNHEY, CDR2 SMNVEV (reference sequence). CDR3 length equals 15 residues. CDR3 residues: CASSDGTGGGYEQYF. In nucleotides, the CDR3 is TGTGCCAGCAGTGACGGGACAGGGGGGGGGTACGAGCAGTACTTC.

The V call is TRBV20-1, the J call TRBJ1-1; D unresolved. CDR3 size: 10 residues. CDR1 is DFQATT, CDR2 SNEGSKA, per germline (reference sequence). V lost 0 bases, J lost 7 bases, and 3 bases lay in between. In nucleotides, the CDR3 is TGCAGTGCTAGAGAGTATGAAGCTTTCTTT. This gives the protein CSAREYEAFF.

The J gene is TRBJ2-7, the V gene TRBV6-6, with 11 positions matching TRBD1. Germline trimming cut 10 bases from V and 9 bases from J; bases unmatched to any gene: 20. The CDR3 covers 16 residues. CDR1 is MNHNY and CDR2 is SVGAGI in the germline V gene (reference sequence). The CDR3 loop reads CATYHLPSGQGVSQYF. CDR3 bases: TGTGCCACCTATCATCTCCCCTCGGGACAGGGGGTTTCGCAGTACTTC.

The gene calls are TRBV6-5 and TRBJ1-3; D may be TRBD1 (5 bases). Germline V CDR1 and CDR2: MNHEY, SVGAGI. There are 13 residues in the CDR3. Trimming took off 8 bases at V and 3 bases at J, with 11 bases between the two ends. CDR3 bases: TGTGCCAGCCTCGACAGCCATGGAAACACCATATATTTT. Translation: CASLDSHGNTIYF.

The chain is built from TRBV2 and TRBJ1-1; tentatively, D is TRBD1 (5 bases). Trimming shortened V by 4 bases and J by 11 bases, and 17 bases separated the two germline ends. The length of the CDR3 is 13 residues. CDR1 is SNHLY and CDR2 is FYNNEI in the germline V gene. As DNA, the CDR3 is TGTGCCAGCAGTGTGGGTCAGGGCTCGGCTGCTTTCTTT. Translated: CASSVGQGSAAFF. Variable domain in full (rest from reference TRBV2 and TRBJ1-1): EPEVTQTPSHQVTQMGQEVILRCVPISNHLYFYWYRQILGQKVEFLVSFYNNEISEKSEIFDDQFSVERPDGSNFTLKIRSTKLEDSAMYFCASSVGQGSAAFFGQGTRLTVV.

The table lists this clone with a few counts. The rearrangement uses TRBV7-3 and TRBJ1-1, with D possibly TRBD1 on 5 matching bases. Germline V CDR1 and CDR2: SGHTA, FQGTGA. Trimming pared 5 bases from V and 4 bases from J, leaving 8 bases between. CDR3 length equals 12 residues. The CDR3 nucleotides are TGTGCCAGCAGCCATGGGGGCACTGAAGCTTTCTTT. This codes for CASSHGGTEAFF.

In its sample, this clone was seen a few times. The J gene is TRBJ1-2, the V gene TRBV4-1; no reliable D call. This CDR3 is built from 15 residues. Between the trimmed V and J ends, which lost 1 base and 4 bases, there was a span of 13 bases. Germline V gene sequence: CDR1 MGHRA, CDR2 YSYEKL. CDR3 amino acids: CASSQGGGSVYGYTF. The CDR3, as DNA: TGCGCCAGCAGCCAAGGAGGAGGGAGCGTCTATGGCTACACCTTC.

This chain joins TRBV5-1 and TRBJ1-1, with a tentative D call TRBD1 (5 bases). Trimming took off 0 bases at V and 6 bases at J, with 12 bases between the two ends. Germline V gene sequence: CDR1 SGHRS, CDR2 YFSETQ. This CDR3 has 14 amino acids. The CDR3 here is CASSLEAGPPEAFF. The CDR3 coding sequence is TGCGCCAGCAGCTTGGAGGCAGGGCCCCCTGAAGCTTTCTTT. The full variable domain, completed using reference TRBV5-1 and TRBJ1-1, is KAGVTQTPRYLIKTRGQQVTLSCSPISGHRSVSWYQQTPGQGLQFLFEYFSETQRNKGNFPGRFSGRQFSNSRSEMNVSTLELGDSALYLCASSLEAGPPEAFFGQGTRLTVV.